This TCR beta chain was observed in a study of shared clonotypes between healthy human individuals. Study-wide context: Donor composition was two women and a few men, aged 18 to 49.

CD4+ cells underwent separation, giving CD45RA+ naive and CD45RA-negative memory subsets. Genomic DNA belonging to each subset was distributed in equal measure over several immunoSEQ plates. TCRdb keeps only in-frame clones here, not all; method: immunoSEQ multiplex PCR. The sample has over a million clones; around 78% are singletons. CDR1 is MNHNS and CDR2 is SASEGT in the germline V gene. Trimming took 9 bases from V and 3 from J, leaving 8 bases between them. This CDR3 is built from 11 residues. Sequenced input: memory CD4+ T cells from PBMCs. Subset defined: CD45RA-negative fraction. The gene calls are TRBV6-1 and TRBJ1-1, with unresolved D. The receptor was derived from a young man in good health. Some clones in this sample may be carry-over from other donors' samples. Here the CDR3 reads CASSRDTEAFF. The CDR3, as DNA: TGTGCCAGTAGCCGGGACACTGAAGCTTTCTTT.